This entry lists 26 T cell receptor beta chains sequenced from one sample in a study of cytomegalovirus exposure and HLA in healthy donors. The PCR had 60 Vbeta and 13 Jbeta primers. TCRdb's table, derived via immunoSEQ multiplex PCR, lists solely in-frame clones and lacks some. The table has 90,000 to 120,000 clones, 73% seen once. The sequenced sample was PBMCs. The receptor source for this set is a man aged 25-45 years in good health and CMV-seronegative.

The rearrangement links TRBV6-5 to TRBJ1-6; possibly TRBD1 for D (6 bases). Germline CDR1 and CDR2: MNHEY and SVGAGI. CDR3 length: 13 amino acids. V was clipped by 7 bases and J by 7 bases, with 11 bases between them. The CDR3 coding sequence is TGTGCCAGCAACACAGGGTCGAATTCACCCCTCCACTTT. Protein sequence: CASNTGSNSPLHF.

This clone was observed once. The genes are TRBV25-1 and TRBJ1-1, with D hard to call. The CDR3 totals 13 residues. V lost 4 bases and J 4 bases, leaving 10 bases between the germline ends. Germline loops: CDR1 MGHDK, CDR2 SYGVNS. In DNA, the CDR3 is TGTGCCAGCAGTGGCCCGGGTCGCACTGAAGCTTTCTTT. This translates into CASSGPGRTEAFF.

There are a few counts of this clone. The chain links TRBV7-3 to TRBJ2-5, with TRBD2 matching 8 bases. The germline gives CDR1 SGHTA, CDR2 FQGTGA. V lost 2 bases, J lost 4 bases, and 0 bases stayed unmatched. The CDR3 extends over 13 amino acids. The CDR3 coding sequence is TGTGCCAGCAGCTTACTAGCGGGAGAGACCCAGTACTTC. Translating it yields CASSLLAGETQYF.

J is TRBJ1-5 and V is TRBV28, with unresolved D. V lost 6 bases and J 3 bases, leaving 21 bases between the germline ends. The germline V gene encodes CDR1 MDHEN and CDR2 SYDVKM. The CDR3 totals 17 residues. As DNA, the CDR3 is TGTGCCAGCAGCCACAAAGCGTTGGTATTTAACAATCAGCCCCAGCATTTT. Protein sequence: CASSHKALVFNNQPQHF.

This clone was found once. V is TRBV5-6 and J is TRBJ2-2, with TRBD2 matching 9 bases. J was trimmed by 0 bases and V by 0 bases; bases with no gene match: 0. In germline, CDR1 is SGHDT, CDR2 YYEEEE. The CDR3 is 16 residues long. The CDR3 sequence: CASSLVAGANTGELFF. As DNA, the CDR3 is TGTGCCAGCAGCTTGGTAGCGGGAGCGAACACCGGGGAGCTGTTTTTT.

The chain has TRBV30 and TRBJ2-5; perhaps TRBD2 as D (6 bases). Trimming cost V 4 bases and J 5 bases, with 17 bases left between them. Germline CDR1 is GTSNPN and CDR2 is SVGIG (reference sequence). The CDR3 runs to 14 residues. CDR3 DNA sequence: TGTGCCTGGACCGGGACTTCCCTGGGGGAGACCCAGTACTTC. It yields the protein CAWTGTSLGETQYF.

The chain has TRBV5-1 and TRBJ2-1; 13 nucleotides agree with TRBD2. J was trimmed by 3 bases and V by 2 bases; bases with no gene match: 2. This CDR3 region has 16 residues. Germline CDR1 is SGHRS and CDR2 is YFSETQ. DNA for the CDR3: TGCGCCAGCAGCTTACGACTAGCGGGAGGCTACAATGAGCAGTTCTTC. Residues: CASSLRLAGGYNEQFF.

The DNA for the CDR3 is TGTGCCTGGAGTGTACGGGGGTGGGACAGCCAAGAGACCCAGTACTTC. Translation gives CAWSVRGWDSQETQYF. The genes are TRBV30 and TRBJ2-5; tentatively, D is TRBD1 (7 bases). Trimming removed 0 bases at V and 1 base at J, with 15 bases between. CDR3 length: 16 amino acids. Germline V CDR1 and CDR2: GTSNPN, SVGIG (reference sequence). Drawing the rest from reference TRBV30 and TRBJ2-5, the complete variable domain is SQTIHQWPATLVQPVGSPLSLECTVEGTSNPNLYWYRQAAGRGLQLLFYSVGIGQISSEVPQNLSASRPQDRQFILSSKKLLLSDSGFYLCAWSVRGWDSQETQYFGPGTRLLVL.

This chain links TRBV5-8 with TRBJ1-4, with D hard to call. Germline CDR1 reads SGHTS; CDR2 reads YDEGEE. The CDR3 extends over 15 amino acids. Trimming shortened V by 1 base and J by 8 bases, and 15 bases separated the two germline ends. The CDR3 DNA sequence: TGTGCCAGCAGCTTGTCGTCAGGCTTTAAAGAAAAACTGTTTTTT. Translating gives CASSLSSGFKEKLFF.

This clone was counted between two and nine times. The V and J genes are TRBV9 and TRBJ2-3; TRBD2 might be the D (6 bases). The length of the CDR3 is 21 residues. V lost 3 bases and J 0 bases, leaving 29 bases between the germline ends. Germline V gene lookup returns CDR1 SGDLS and CDR2 YYNGEE. This CDR3 reads CASSGWGGGNLPQPSTDTQYF. The DNA for the CDR3 is TGTGCCAGCAGCGGGTGGGGCGGCGGGAACCTTCCCCAACCTAGCACAGATACGCAGTATTTT.

The V call is TRBV14, the J call TRBJ2-7; 8 positions match TRBD2. The germline V gene encodes CDR1 SGHDN and CDR2 FVKESK. This CDR3 spans 17 amino acids. V dropped 0 bases and J dropped 2; count of bases not matched to a gene: 9. CDR3 in DNA: TGTGCCAGCAGCCAAGACCAGAGTAGCGGGGTTGCCTACGAGCAGTACTTC. Amino acid sequence: CASSQDQSSGVAYEQYF.

CDR3 loop: CASGSDGTGAYNEQFF. The CDR3 DNA is TGTGCTAGTGGGTCGGACGGGACAGGGGCCTACAATGAGCAGTTCTTC. The chain uses TRBV12-5 and TRBJ2-1, with TRBD1 matching over 10 bases. Germline CDR1 reads LGHNT; CDR2 reads FRNRAP. This CDR3 comprises 16 residues. V shed 6 bases, J shed 2 bases, and the junction held 7 bases outside the gene matches.

A few counts support this clone. This chain connects TRBV7-8 to TRBJ2-5; no clear D. Germline CDR1 and CDR2: SGHVS and FQNEAQ. The CDR3 loop spans 14 amino acids. V was shortened by 4 bases and J by 1 base, with 10 bases between the two germline ends. The CDR3 is CASSYRLAQETQYF. CDR3 nucleotides: TGTGCCAGCAGCTACCGACTGGCCCAAGAGACCCAGTACTTC. The entire variable domain, with the rest obtained from reference TRBV7-8 and TRBJ2-5, is as follows: GAGVSQSPRYKVAKRGQDVALRCDPISGHVSLFWYQQALGQGPEFLTYFQNEAQLDKSGLPSDRFFAERPEGSVSTLKIQRTQQEDSAVYLCASSYRLAQETQYFGPGTRLLVL.

This clone was seen only a few times. This chain connects TRBV7-3 to TRBJ2-2; 8 bases match TRBD2. Germline V gene sequence: CDR1 SGHTA, CDR2 FQGTGA. With V trimmed by 4 bases and J by 4 bases, 5 bases remained unmatched. The CDR3 covers 15 residues. CDR3 region: CASSSSGSGTGELFF. DNA for the CDR3: TGTGCCAGCAGCTCGAGCGGGAGCGGCACCGGGGAGCTGTTTTTT.

V usage is TRBV7-9 and J usage is TRBJ2-5, with 10 positions matching TRBD1. V gave up 5 bases and J gave up 5 bases; unmatched junction bases: 17. This CDR3 has 18 residues. Germline V gene lookup returns CDR1 SEHNR and CDR2 FQNEAQ (reference sequence). CDR3 region: CASSLRQGAKLLKETQYF. The CDR3 nucleotides read TGTGCCAGCAGCCTAAGACAGGGGGCAAAATTGCTCAAGGAGACCCAGTACTTC.

The V and J genes are TRBV7-2 and TRBJ1-5; no reliable D call. The CDR3 is 17 residues long. V was pared by 5 bases and J by 3 bases, with 20 bases between. Looked up from germline, CDR1 is SGHTA and CDR2 is FQGNSA. The DNA of the CDR3 is TGTGCCAGCAGCGAGCTCCCTGGACTCTCGTCCAATCAGCCCCAGCATTTT. Its protein is CASSELPGLSSNQPQHF.

This chain connects TRBV2 to TRBJ2-5; maybe TRBD2 (6 bases). The CDR3 runs to 16 residues. CDR1 SNHLY and CDR2 FYNNEI come from the germline V gene. The V gene lost 6 bases and the J gene lost 1 base, with 18 bases spanning the gap. The CDR3 is CASSRSGHGGQETQYF. The CDR3 nucleotides are TGTGCCAGCAGCCGTTCGGGGCACGGGGGCCAAGAGACCCAGTACTTC.

V and J are TRBV2 and TRBJ2-5, with a weak D call TRBD1 (6 bases). Judging by the DNA end, TRBJ2-7 fits better; the J call may be wrong. Germline values: CDR1 SNHLY, CDR2 FYNNEI. This CDR3 is 14 amino acids long. CDR3 residues: CASSPETGLYEQYF. Written as DNA, the CDR3 is TGTGCCAGTTCTCCGGAGACAGGACTCTACGAGCAGTACTTC.

This sequence joins TRBV27 and TRBJ1-2; maybe TRBD1 (5 bases). The V end lost 6 bases, the J end lost 7 bases, and 15 bases lay between the germline ends. Germline V CDR1 and CDR2: MNHEY, SMNVEV (reference sequence). This CDR3 is 13 amino acids long. The CDR3 coding sequence is TGTGCCAGCAGGAGAGGGGAGGATCTTGGCTACACCTTC. Protein sequence: CASRRGEDLGYTF.

This clone was seen once. V is TRBV28 and J is TRBJ1-1; possibly TRBD1 for D (5 bases). Germline assignment: CDR1 MDHEN and CDR2 SYDVKM. The CDR3 totals 12 residues. V dropped 6 bases and J dropped 8 bases, with 13 bases sitting between them. CDR3: CASRAPGPEAFF. CDR3 nucleotides: TGTGCCAGCAGGGCCCCAGGGCCCGAAGCTTTCTTT.

This chain uses TRBV7-3 with TRBJ2-3, with TRBD1 as a possible D gene (5 bases). In germline, CDR1 is SGHTA, CDR2 FQGTGA. This CDR3 has 16 amino acids. Trimming removed 6 bases from V and 0 bases from J, with 16 bases in between. The CDR3 DNA sequence: TGTGCCAGCAGTCCAGGGATGCTTTCTAGCACAGATACGCAGTATTTT. Residues: CASSPGMLSSTDTQYF.

This chain joins TRBV27 and TRBJ2-2; D is unresolved. V lost 5 bases, J lost 1 base, and 11 bases lay in between. The CDR3 runs 15 residues. Germline assignment: CDR1 MNHEY and CDR2 SMNVEV (reference sequence). CDR3 region: CASSLDWRNTGELFF. CDR3 nucleotides: TGTGCCAGCAGTCTAGACTGGAGGAACACCGGGGAGCTGTTTTTT.

Comments on this clone: Other nucleotide sequences in the sample specify the same CDR3. The rearrangement uses TRBV5-1 and TRBJ1-1; TRBD1 aligns across 8 bases. The CDR3 sequence is 15 residues long. From germline, CDR1 is SGHRS and CDR2 YFSETQ. V gave up 3 bases and J gave up 1 base; unmatched junction bases: 5. As DNA, the CDR3 is TGCGCCAGCAGCTCGGATGGACAGGGGAACACTGAAGCTTTCTTT. This translates into CASSSDGQGNTEAFF.

The genes are TRBV18 and TRBJ1-5; tentative D call: TRBD1 (5 bases). The V gene lost 5 bases and the J gene lost 1 base, with 21 bases spanning the gap. Germline V gene data show CDR1 as KGHSH and CDR2 as LQKENI. This CDR3 is built from 18 residues. The CDR3 reads CASSSRPVGTESNQPQHF. The CDR3 coding sequence is TGTGCCAGCTCATCCCGCCCAGTTGGGACTGAGAGCAATCAGCCCCAGCATTTT.

The rearrangement joins TRBV10-1 to TRBJ2-1; 8 bases are a match to TRBD2. Germline V gene sequence: CDR1 WNHNN, CDR2 SYGVQD (reference sequence). The CDR3 consists of 16 residues. V shed 4 bases, J shed 0 bases, and the junction held 5 bases outside the gene matches. The CDR3: CASSGQRGSSYNEQFF. The CDR3 region has the DNA TGCGCCAGCAGTGGGCAGCGGGGGAGCTCCTACAATGAGCAGTTCTTC.

The rearrangement uses TRBV7-3 and TRBJ2-1; 16 bases match TRBD2. The CDR3 covers 18 residues. J was trimmed by 8 bases and V by 4 bases; bases with no gene match: 11. Germline V gives CDR1 SGHTA, CDR2 FQGTGA. The CDR3 sequence: CASSSLPGLAGGRDEQFF. CDR3 nucleotides: TGTGCCAGCAGCTCACTGCCGGGACTAGCGGGGGGGCGGGATGAGCAGTTCTTC.